The 10 T cell receptor beta chains listed next were all sequenced from one sample in a study of cytomegalovirus exposure and HLA in healthy donors. Researchers ran the PCR with 60 Vbeta and 13 Jbeta primers. Clones were read by immunoSEQ multiplex PCR, and TCRdb kept only the in-frame ones, dropping some. The table lists 250,000 to 350,000 clones, roughly 88% of them singletons. Sequenced: PBMCs. These receptors all stem from a man aged 40-55 years in good health and CMV-seropositive.

The chain employs TRBV5-6 and TRBJ1-5, with D possibly TRBD1 on 5 matching bases. CDR3 length: 15 amino acids. V dropped 4 bases and J dropped 0 bases, with 11 bases sitting between them. Looked up from germline, CDR1 is SGHDT and CDR2 is YYEEEE. Here the CDR3 reads CASSALGGSNQPQHF. The DNA for the CDR3 is TGTGCCAGCAGCGCCCTCGGGGGTAGCAATCAGCCCCAGCATTTT.

V and J are TRBV5-6 and TRBJ1-5; D call uncertain. The germline V gene encodes CDR1 SGHDT and CDR2 YYEEEE. The germline V and J ends were trimmed by 0 bases and 2 bases, with 12 bases remaining between them. The CDR3 loop spans 16 amino acids. CDR3 sequence: CASSLGASGGNQPQHF. CDR3 bases: TGTGCCAGCAGCTTGGGGGCGTCCGGGGGCAATCAGCCCCAGCATTTT.

A word on this clone: An end of the junction differs from the germline gene, which may be a read error. The J gene is TRBJ2-5, the V gene TRBV5-6, with 16 bases aligning to TRBD2. Germline loops: CDR1 SGHDT, CDR2 YYEEEE. This CDR3 region has 17 residues. CDR3 nucleotides: TGTGCCAGCAGATTGGGGACTAGCGGGAGGGCGGAGGAGACCCAGTACTTC. Its protein is CASRLGTSGRAEETQYF.

The table lists this clone with a few counts. V usage is TRBV15 and J usage is TRBJ1-5, with a possible D match to TRBD1 (6 bases). Trimming took off 3 bases at V and 7 bases at J, with 16 bases between the two ends. The CDR3 totals 15 residues. The V gene's germline CDR1 is LNHNV and CDR2 YYDKDF (reference sequence). DNA for the CDR3: TGTGCCACCAGCAGCCCCGGCAGGGGAAAACAGCCCCAGCATTTT. It codes for CATSSPGRGKQPQHF.

V gene TRBV5-8 combines with J gene TRBJ1-2, with TRBD1 identical over 8 bases. The CDR3 is 16 residues long. Trimming took 0 bases from V and 3 from J; bases not matched to a gene: 7. CDR1 is SGHTS, CDR2 YDEGEE, per germline. In nucleotides, the CDR3 is TGTGCCAGCAGCTTGGCCGGGACAGGACCATACTATGGCTACACCTTC. It translates to CASSLAGTGPYYGYTF.

The J gene is TRBJ1-4, the V gene TRBV7-9; 8 bases align to TRBD1. V trimming: 5 bases; J trimming: 3 bases; junction bases outside the gene matches: 5. The length of the CDR3 is 15 residues. CDR1 and CDR2 (germline): SEHNR, FQNEAQ (reference sequence). The CDR3 loop reads CASSRSGGPNEKLFF. The CDR3 DNA sequence: TGTGCCAGCAGCCGATCAGGGGGCCCTAATGAAAAACTGTTTTTT.

The V and J genes are TRBV9 and TRBJ2-1; no definite D call. CDR1 and CDR2 from the germline V gene are SGDLS and YYNGEE. V lost 3 bases, J lost 0 bases, and 13 bases lay in between. CDR3 length equals 16 residues. The CDR3 here is CASSGLVVRSYNEQFF. The DNA of the CDR3 is TGTGCCAGCAGCGGGCTAGTGGTTCGCTCCTACAATGAGCAGTTCTTC.

The V and J genes are TRBV2 and TRBJ2-3; perhaps TRBD1 as D (6 bases). CDR3 length: 16 residues. Germline CDR1 is SNHLY and CDR2 is FYNNEI. V was clipped by 5 bases and J by 2 bases, with 17 bases between them. This CDR3 reads CASSQSGTFPTDTQYF. The DNA of the CDR3 is TGTGCCAGCAGTCAGTCCGGGACATTCCCCACAGATACGCAGTATTTT.

V gene TRBV7-9 combines with J gene TRBJ2-7, with TRBD1 identical over 8 bases. In germline, CDR1 is SEHNR, CDR2 FQNEAQ (reference sequence). The CDR3 runs to 14 residues. V lost 5 bases to trimming and J lost 6 bases; unmatched junction nucleotides: 9. The CDR3 protein is CASSADRGVREQYF. CDR3 coding DNA: TGTGCCAGCAGCGCCGACAGGGGAGTGCGCGAGCAGTACTTC.

V and J are TRBV6-1 and TRBJ2-1, with TRBD2 matching over 13 bases. Looked up from germline, CDR1 is MNHNS and CDR2 is SASEGT. CDR3 length equals 15 residues. After removal of 5 bases from V and 4 bases from J, the junction contained 2 bases not matched to a gene. The CDR3 DNA sequence: TGTGCCAGCAGTATACTAGCGGGAGGGTACAATGAGCAGTTCTTC. Protein product: CASSILAGGYNEQFF.